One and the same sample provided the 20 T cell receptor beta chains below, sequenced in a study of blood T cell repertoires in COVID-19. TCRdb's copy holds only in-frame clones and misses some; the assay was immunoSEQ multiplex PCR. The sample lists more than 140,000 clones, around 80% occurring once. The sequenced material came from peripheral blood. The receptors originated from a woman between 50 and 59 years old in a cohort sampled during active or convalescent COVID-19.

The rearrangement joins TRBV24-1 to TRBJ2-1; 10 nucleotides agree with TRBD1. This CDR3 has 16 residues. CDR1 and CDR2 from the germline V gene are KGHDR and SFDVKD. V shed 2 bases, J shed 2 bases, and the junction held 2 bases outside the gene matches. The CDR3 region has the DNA TGTGCCACCAGTGATTCCGGGACAGGGGCCTACAATGAGCAGTTCTTC. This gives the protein CATSDSGTGAYNEQFF.

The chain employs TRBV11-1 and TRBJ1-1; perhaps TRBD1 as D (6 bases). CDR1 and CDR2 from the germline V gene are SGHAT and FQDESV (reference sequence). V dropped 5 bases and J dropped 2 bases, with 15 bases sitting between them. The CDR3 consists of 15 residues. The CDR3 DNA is TGTGCCAGCAGCCAACACTTGACAGGCAACACTGAAGCTTTCTTT. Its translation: CASSQHLTGNTEAFF.

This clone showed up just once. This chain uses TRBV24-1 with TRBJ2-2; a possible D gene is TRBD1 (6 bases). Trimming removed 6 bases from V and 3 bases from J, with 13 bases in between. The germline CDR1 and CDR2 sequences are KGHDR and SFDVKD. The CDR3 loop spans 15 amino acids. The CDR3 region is CATSPLNRDTGELFF. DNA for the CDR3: TGTGCCACCAGTCCGCTAAACAGGGACACCGGGGAGCTGTTTTTT.

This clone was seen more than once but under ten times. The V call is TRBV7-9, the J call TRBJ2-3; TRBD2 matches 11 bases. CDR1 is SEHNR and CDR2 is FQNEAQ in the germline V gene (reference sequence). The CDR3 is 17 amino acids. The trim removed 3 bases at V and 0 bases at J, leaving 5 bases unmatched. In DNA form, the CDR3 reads TGTGCCAGCAGCTTCCCCTTAGCGGGGGGGAGCACAGATACGCAGTATTTT. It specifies CASSFPLAGGSTDTQYF.

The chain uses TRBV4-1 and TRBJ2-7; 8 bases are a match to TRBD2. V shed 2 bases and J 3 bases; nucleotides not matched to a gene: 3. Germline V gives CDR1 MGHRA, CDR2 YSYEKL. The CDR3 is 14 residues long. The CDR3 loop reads CASSQPGGLYEQYF. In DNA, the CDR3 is TGCGCCAGCAGCCAACCGGGGGGGCTCTACGAGCAGTACTTC.

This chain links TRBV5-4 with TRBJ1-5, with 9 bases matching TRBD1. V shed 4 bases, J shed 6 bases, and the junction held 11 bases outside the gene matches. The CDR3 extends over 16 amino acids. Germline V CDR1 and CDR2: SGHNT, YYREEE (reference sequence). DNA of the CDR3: TGTGCCAGCAGCACAAATACGGGACAGGGCGGTCAGCCCCAGCATTTT. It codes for CASSTNTGQGGQPQHF.

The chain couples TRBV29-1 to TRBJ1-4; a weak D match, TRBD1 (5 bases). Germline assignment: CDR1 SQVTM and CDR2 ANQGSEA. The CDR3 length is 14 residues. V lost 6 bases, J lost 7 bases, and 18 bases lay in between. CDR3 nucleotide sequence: TGCAGCGTGGGATTGGACGGAAGGGGTGAAAAACTGTTTTTT. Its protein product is CSVGLDGRGEKLFF. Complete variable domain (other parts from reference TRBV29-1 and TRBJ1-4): SAVISQKPSRDICQRGTSLTIQCQVDSQVTMMFWYRQQPGQSLTLIATANQGSEATYESGFVIDKFPISRPNLTFSTLTVSNMSPEDSSIYLCSVGLDGRGEKLFFGSGTQLSVL.

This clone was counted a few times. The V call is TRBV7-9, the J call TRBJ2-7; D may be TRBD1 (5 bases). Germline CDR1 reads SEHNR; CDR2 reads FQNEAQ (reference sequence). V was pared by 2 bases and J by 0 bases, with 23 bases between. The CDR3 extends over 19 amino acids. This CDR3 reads CASSLLRSFGRESSYEQYF. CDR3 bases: TGTGCCAGCAGCTTACTTCGGTCCTTCGGCAGGGAAAGCTCCTACGAGCAGTACTTC.

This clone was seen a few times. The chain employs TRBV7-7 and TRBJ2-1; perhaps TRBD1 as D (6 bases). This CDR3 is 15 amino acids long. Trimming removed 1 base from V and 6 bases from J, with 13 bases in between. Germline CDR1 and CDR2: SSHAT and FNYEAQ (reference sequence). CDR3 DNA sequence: TGTGCCAGCAGCTTAGACCCCGGACAGTTCAATGAGCAGTTCTTC. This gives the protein CASSLDPGQFNEQFF.

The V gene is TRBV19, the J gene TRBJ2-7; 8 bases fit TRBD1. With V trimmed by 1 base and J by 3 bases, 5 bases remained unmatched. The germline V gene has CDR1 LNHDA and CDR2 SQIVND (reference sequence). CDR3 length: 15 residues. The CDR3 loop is CASSIGPGGIYEQYF. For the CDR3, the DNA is TGTGCCAGTAGTATAGGTCCAGGGGGCATCTACGAGCAGTACTTC.

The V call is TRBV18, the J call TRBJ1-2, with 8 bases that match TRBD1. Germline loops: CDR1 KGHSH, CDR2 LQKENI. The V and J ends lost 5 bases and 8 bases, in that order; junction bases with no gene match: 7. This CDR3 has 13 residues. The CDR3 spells CASSSGQAEGYTF. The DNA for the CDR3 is TGTGCCAGCTCATCGGGACAGGCTGAGGGCTACACCTTC.

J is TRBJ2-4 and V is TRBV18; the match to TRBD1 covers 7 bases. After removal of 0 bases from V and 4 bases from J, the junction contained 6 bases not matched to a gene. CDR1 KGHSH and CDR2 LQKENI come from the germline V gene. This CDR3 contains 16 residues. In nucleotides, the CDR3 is TGTGCCAGCTCACCACCGGGGACAGTTGGTAAAAACATTCAGTACTTC. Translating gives CASSPPGTVGKNIQYF.

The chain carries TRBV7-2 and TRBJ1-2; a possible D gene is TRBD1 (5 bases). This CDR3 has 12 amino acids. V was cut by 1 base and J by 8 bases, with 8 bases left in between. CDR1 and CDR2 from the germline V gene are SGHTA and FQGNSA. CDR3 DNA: TGTGCCAGCAGCTTAGATCAGGGCGGCTACACCTTC. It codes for CASSLDQGGYTF.

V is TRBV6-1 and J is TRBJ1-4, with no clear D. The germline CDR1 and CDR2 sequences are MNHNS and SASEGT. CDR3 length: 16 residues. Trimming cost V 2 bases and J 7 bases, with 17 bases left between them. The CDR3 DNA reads TGTGCCAGCAGTGAAAGATTGGGCTCTCTTATTGAAAAACTGTTTTTT. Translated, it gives CASSERLGSLIEKLFF.

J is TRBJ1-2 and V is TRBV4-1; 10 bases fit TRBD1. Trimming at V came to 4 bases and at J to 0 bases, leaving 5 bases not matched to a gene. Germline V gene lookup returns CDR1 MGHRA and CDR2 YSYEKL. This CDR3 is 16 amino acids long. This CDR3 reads CASSLRGTGANYGYTF. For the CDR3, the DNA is TGCGCCAGCAGCCTGCGGGGGACAGGGGCTAACTATGGCTACACCTTC.

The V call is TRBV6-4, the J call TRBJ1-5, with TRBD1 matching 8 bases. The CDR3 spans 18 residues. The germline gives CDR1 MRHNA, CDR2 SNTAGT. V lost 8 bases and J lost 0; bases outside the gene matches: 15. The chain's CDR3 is CASHPSRGLQYSNQPQHF. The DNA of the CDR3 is TGTGCCAGCCATCCCAGCAGGGGGCTTCAGTATAGCAATCAGCCCCAGCATTTT.

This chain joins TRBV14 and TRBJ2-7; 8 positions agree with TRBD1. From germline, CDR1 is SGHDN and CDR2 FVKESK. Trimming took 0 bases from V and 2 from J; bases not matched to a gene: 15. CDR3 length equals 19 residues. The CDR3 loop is CASSQEEPPRGRFTYEQYF. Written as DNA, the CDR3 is TGTGCCAGCAGCCAAGAGGAGCCGCCCAGGGGGCGGTTCACCTACGAGCAGTACTTC.

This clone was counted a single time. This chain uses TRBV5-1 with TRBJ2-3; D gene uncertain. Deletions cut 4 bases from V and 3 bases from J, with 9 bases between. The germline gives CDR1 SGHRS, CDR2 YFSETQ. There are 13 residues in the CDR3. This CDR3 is CASSKLPTDTQYF. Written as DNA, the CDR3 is TGCGCCAGCAGCAAGCTCCCTACAGATACGCAGTATTTT.

This CDR3 is CASSEGAGGATDTQYF. The CDR3 coding sequence is TGTGCCAGCAGTGAAGGGGCAGGGGGTGCCACAGATACGCAGTATTTT. The rearrangement joins TRBV6-1 to TRBJ2-3; 7 positions match TRBD1. This CDR3 is 16 amino acids long. The germline CDR1 and CDR2 sequences are MNHNS and SASEGT. V was pared by 1 base and J by 2 bases, with 6 bases of the junction left unmatched.

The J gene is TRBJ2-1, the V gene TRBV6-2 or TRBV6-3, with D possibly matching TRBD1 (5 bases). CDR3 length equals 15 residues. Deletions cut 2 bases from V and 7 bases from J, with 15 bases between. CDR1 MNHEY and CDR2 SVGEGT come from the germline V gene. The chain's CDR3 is CASSYRGLSRNEQFF. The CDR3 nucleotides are TGTGCCAGCAGTTACAGGGGCCTGTCTAGGAATGAGCAGTTCTTC.